This T cell receptor beta chain was identified during a study of blood T cell repertoires in COVID-19. Whole-study context: Italy, Spain and the United States were the sources of the convalescent and acute COVID-19 samples. T cells, B-cell-depleted T cells, or PBMCs provided the cDNA or gDNA that served as material.

In the original processing: Reference gene primer amplification gave nucleated cell count estimates. TCRdb's table, derived via immunoSEQ multiplex PCR, lists solely in-frame clones and lacks some. The V and J calls and clone size are taken from that table; D and trimming were inferred from the DNA. The sample has hundreds of thousands of clones; roughly 86% are singletons. The length of the CDR3 is 17 residues. The germline CDR1 and CDR2 sequences are SEHNR and FQNEAQ (reference sequence). The germline V and J ends were trimmed by 2 bases and 2 bases, with 13 bases remaining between them. The sequencing input was peripheral blood. The chain is built from TRBV7-9 and TRBJ2-6, with a tentative D call TRBD1 (6 bases). The TCR originated in a woman in her 70s with COVID-19, enrolled during active disease. CDR3 sequence: CASSLLPTGTGANVLTF. Here the CDR3 DNA reads TGTGCCAGCAGCTTACTTCCCACAGGGACTGGGGCCAACGTCCTGACTTTC.